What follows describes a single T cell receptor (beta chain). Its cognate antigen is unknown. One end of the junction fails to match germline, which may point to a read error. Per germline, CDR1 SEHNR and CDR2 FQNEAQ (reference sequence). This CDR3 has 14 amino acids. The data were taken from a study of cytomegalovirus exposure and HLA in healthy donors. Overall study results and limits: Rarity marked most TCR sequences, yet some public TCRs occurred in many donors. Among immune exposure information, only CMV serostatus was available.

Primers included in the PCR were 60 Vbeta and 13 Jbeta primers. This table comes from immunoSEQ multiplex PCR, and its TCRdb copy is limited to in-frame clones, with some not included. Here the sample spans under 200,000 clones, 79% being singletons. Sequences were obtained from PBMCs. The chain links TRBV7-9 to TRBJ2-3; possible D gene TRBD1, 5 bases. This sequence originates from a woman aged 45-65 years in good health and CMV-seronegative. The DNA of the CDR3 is TGTTCCAGCAGGCATAGGGGTCCGACAGATACGCAGTATTTT. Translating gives CSSRHRGPTDTQYF.